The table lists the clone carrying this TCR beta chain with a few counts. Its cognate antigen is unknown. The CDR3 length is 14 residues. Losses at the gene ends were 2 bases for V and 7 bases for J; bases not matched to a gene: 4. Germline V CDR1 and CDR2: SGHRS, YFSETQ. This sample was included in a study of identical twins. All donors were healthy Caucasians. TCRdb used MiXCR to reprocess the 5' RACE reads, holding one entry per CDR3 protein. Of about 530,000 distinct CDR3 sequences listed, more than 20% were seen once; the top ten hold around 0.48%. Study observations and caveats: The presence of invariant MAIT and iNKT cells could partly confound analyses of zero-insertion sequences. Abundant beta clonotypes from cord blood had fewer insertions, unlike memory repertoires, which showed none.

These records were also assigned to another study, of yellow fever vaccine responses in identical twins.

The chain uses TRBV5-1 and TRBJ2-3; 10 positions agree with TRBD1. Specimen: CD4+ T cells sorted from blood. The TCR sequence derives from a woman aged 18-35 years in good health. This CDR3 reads CASSFGTGENTQYF. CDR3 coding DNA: TGCGCCAGCAGCTTCGGGACAGGGGAAAATACGCAGTATTTT.